The rows below give T cell receptor beta chains drawn from one sample of a study of blood T cell repertoires in COVID-19. Profiling relied on immunoSEQ multiplex PCR, and the TCRdb table lists in-frame clones only, not all of them. The table records 30,000 to 50,000 clones, 85% to 90% of them present only once. Sequencing was done on a sample of peripheral blood. Every receptor here comes from a man in his forties or fifties with active or convalescent COVID-19. Both conserved end residues are part of each CDR3. D genes are given only for firm matches.

v_gene,d_gene,j_gene,CDR3aa,CDR3nt
TRBV28,TRBD1,TRBJ1-4,CASYRGTGDEKLFF,TGTGCCAGCTATAGGGGGACAGGGGATGAAAAACTGTTTTTT
TRBV7-7,TRBD1,TRBJ2-7,CASSLERTGIDEQYF,TGTGCCAGCAGCTTAGAAAGGACAGGGATTGACGAGCAGTACTTC
TRBV5-1,TRBD1,TRBJ1-4,CASSWGQGRTEKLFF,TGCGCCAGCAGCTGGGGACAGGGTCGGACTGAAAAACTGTTTTTT
TRBV19,TRBD2,TRBJ2-1,CASSIGSGAYNEQFF,TGTGCCAGTAGTATTGGTAGCGGGGCCTACAATGAGCAGTTCTTC
TRBV7-2,TRBD1,TRBJ1-1,CASTPDRARKTEAFF,TGTGCCAGCACCCCGGACAGGGCAAGGAAAACTGAAGCTTTCTTT
TRBV5-1,NA,TRBJ2-3,CASSLDGTRADTQYF,TGCGCCAGCAGCTTGGATGGGACAAGAGCAGATACGCAGTATTTT
TRBV11-3,TRBD1,TRBJ1-1,CASSPGQGENTEAFF,TGTGCCAGCAGCCCGGGACAGGGGGAGAACACTGAAGCTTTCTTT
TRBV9,NA,TRBJ1-4,CASSVMGRTNEKLFF,TGTGCCAGCAGCGTTATGGGCAGAACTAATGAAAAACTGTTTTTT
TRBV7-9,NA,TRBJ1-6,CASSFQQGSPLHF,TGTGCCAGCAGTTTCCAACAGGGTTCACCCCTCCACTTT
TRBV5-4,NA,TRBJ2-1,CASSLMPDSGNNEQFF,TGTGCCAGCAGCTTGATGCCGGACTCCGGAAACAATGAGCAGTTCTTC
TRBV19,NA,TRBJ1-5,CASSVEGQSNQPQHF,TGTGCCAGTAGTGTGGAAGGACAGAGCAATCAGCCCCAGCATTTT
TRBV27,TRBD2,TRBJ2-1,CASTTRGRAYEQFF,TGTGCCAGCACCACCCGCGGGAGGGCCTATGAGCAGTTCTTC
TRBV11-2,NA,TRBJ2-1,CASSSLGGKHNEQFF,TGTGCCAGCAGCTCTCTGGGCGGGAAGCACAATGAGCAGTTCTTC
TRBV6-5,TRBD1,TRBJ1-2,CASSYSPGTDYGYTF,TGTGCCAGCAGTTACTCACCGGGGACAGACTATGGCTACACCTTC
TRBV6-5,TRBD1,TRBJ2-7,CASSPDRGPYEQYF,TGTGCCAGCAGCCCGGACAGGGGGCCTTACGAGCAGTACTTC
TRBV5-4,NA,TRBJ1-6,CASSWGGGRNSPLHF,TGTGCCAGCAGCTGGGGGGGAGGGCGTAATTCACCCCTCCACTTT
TRBV7-9,TRBD2,TRBJ2-3,CASSLGGAATDTQYF,TGTGCCAGCAGCTTGGGAGGGGCCGCCACAGATACGCAGTATTTT
TRBV14,TRBD2,TRBJ2-1,CASSQVPPGLAGVGSYNEQFF,TGTGCCAGCAGCCAAGTCCCGCCGGGACTAGCGGGAGTAGGGTCCTACAATGAGCAGTTCTTC
TRBV11-3,NA,TRBJ1-2,CASGTRGEIYGYTF,TGTGCCAGCGGAACCAGGGGTGAGATCTATGGCTACACCTTC
TRBV2,NA,TRBJ1-1,CASIWGGLGAFF,TGTGCCAGCATCTGGGGAGGCCTAGGGGCTTTCTTT
TRBV28,TRBD2,TRBJ2-7,CASSLTSGRPSSYEQYF,TGTGCCAGCAGTTTGACTAGCGGGAGGCCGAGCTCCTACGAGCAGTACTTC
TRBV7-9,NA,TRBJ1-1,CASSFRTPNTEAFF,TGTGCCAGCAGCTTCAGGACACCGAACACTGAAGCTTTCTTT